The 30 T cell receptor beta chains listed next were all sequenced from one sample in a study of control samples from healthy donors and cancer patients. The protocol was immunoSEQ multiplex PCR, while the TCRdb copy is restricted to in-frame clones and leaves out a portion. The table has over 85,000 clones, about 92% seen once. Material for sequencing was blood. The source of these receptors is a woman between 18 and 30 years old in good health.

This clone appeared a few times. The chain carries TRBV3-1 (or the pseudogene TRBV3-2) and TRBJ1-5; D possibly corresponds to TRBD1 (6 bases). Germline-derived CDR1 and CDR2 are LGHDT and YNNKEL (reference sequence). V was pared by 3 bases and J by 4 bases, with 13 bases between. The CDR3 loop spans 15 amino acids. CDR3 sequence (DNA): TGTGCCAGCAGCCAGGGACGAGGGGGGAATCAGCCCCAGCATTTT. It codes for CASSQGRGGNQPQHF.

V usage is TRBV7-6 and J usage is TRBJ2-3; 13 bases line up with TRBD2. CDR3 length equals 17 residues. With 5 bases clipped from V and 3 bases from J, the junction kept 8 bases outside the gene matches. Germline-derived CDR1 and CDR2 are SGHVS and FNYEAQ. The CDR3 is CASSPFTSGRGTDTQYF. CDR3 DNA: TGTGCCAGCAGCCCCTTTACTAGCGGGAGGGGAACAGATACGCAGTATTTT. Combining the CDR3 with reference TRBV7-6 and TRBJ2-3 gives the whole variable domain GAGVSQSPRYKVTKRGQDVALRCDPISGHVSLYWYRQALGQGPEFLTYFNYEAQQDKSGLPNDRFSAERPEGSISTLTIQRTEQRDSAMYRCASSPFTSGRGTDTQYFGPGTRLTVL.

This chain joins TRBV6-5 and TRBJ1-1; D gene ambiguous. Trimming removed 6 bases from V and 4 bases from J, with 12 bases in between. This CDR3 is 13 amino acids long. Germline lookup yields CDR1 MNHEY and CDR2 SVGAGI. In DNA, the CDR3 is TGTGCCAGCAGCGTCCTGGGAGGCACTGAAGCTTTCTTT. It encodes CASSVLGGTEAFF.

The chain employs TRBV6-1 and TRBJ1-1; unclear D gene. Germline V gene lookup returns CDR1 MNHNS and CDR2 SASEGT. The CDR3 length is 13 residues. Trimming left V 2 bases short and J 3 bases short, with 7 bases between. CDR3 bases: TGTGCCAGCAGTGAATCAGTACACACTGAAGCTTTCTTT. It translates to CASSESVHTEAFF.

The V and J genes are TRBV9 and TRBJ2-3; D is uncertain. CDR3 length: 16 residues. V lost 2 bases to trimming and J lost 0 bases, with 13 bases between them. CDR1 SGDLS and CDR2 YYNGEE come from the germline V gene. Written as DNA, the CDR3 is TGTGCCAGCAGCGTCAACGCCGCAGGTAGCACAGATACGCAGTATTTT. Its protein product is CASSVNAAGSTDTQYF.

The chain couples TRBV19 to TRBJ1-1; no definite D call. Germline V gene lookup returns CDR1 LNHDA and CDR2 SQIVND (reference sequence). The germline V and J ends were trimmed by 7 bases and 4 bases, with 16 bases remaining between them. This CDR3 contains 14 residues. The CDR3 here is CASMELPTGTEAFF. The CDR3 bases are TGTGCCAGTATGGAGCTCCCGACGGGCACTGAAGCTTTCTTT.

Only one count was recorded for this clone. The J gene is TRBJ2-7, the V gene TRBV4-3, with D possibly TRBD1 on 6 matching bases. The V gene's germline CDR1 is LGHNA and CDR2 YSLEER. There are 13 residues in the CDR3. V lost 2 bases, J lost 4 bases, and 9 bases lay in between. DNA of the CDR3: TGCGCCAGCAGCCAATCTACAGGGTACGAGCAGTACTTC. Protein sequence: CASSQSTGYEQYF.

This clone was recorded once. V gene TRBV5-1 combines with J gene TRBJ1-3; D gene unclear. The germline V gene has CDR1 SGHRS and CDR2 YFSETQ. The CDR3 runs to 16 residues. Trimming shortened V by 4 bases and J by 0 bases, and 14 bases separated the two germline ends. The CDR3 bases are TGCGCCAGCAGCCCGTGGTCGACTAACTCTGGAAACACCATATATTTT. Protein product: CASSPWSTNSGNTIYF. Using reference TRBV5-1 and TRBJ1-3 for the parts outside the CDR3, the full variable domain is KAGVTQTPRYLIKTRGQQVTLSCSPISGHRSVSWYQQTPGQGLQFLFEYFSETQRNKGNFPGRFSGRQFSNSRSEMNVSTLELGDSALYLCASSPWSTNSGNTIYFGEGSWLTVV.

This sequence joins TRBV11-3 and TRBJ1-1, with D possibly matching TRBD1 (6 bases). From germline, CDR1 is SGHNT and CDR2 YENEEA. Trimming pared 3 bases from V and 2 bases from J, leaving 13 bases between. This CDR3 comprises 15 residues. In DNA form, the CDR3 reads TGTGCCAGCAGCTTTTTTCGGGACAAAAACACTGAAGCTTTCTTT. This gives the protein CASSFFRDKNTEAFF.

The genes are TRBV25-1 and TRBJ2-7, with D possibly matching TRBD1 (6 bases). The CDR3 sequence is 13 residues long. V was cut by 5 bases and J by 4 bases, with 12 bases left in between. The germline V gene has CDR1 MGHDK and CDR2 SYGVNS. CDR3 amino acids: CASSFRGGYEQYF. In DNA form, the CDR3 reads TGTGCCAGCAGTTTCAGAGGGGGTTACGAGCAGTACTTC.

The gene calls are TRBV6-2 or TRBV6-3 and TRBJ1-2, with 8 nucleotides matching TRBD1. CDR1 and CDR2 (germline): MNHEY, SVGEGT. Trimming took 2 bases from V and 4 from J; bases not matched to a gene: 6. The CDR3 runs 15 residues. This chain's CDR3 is CASSYRGQGSYGYTF. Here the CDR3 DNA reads TGTGCCAGCAGTTACCGAGGACAGGGCTCCTATGGCTACACCTTC.

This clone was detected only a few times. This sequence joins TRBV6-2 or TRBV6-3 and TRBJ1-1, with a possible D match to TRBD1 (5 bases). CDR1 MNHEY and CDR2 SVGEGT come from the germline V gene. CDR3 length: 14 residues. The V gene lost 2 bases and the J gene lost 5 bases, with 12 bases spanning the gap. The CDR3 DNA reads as TGTGCCAGCAGTTACAAGAGGGGAAGTACTGAAGCTTTCTTT. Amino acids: CASSYKRGSTEAFF.

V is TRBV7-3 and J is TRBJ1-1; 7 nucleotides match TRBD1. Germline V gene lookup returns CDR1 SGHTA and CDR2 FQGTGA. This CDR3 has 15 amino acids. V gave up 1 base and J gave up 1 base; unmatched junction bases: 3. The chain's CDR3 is CASSLKGAENTEAFF. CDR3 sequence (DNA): TGTGCCAGCAGCTTAAAGGGGGCGGAGAACACTGAAGCTTTCTTT.

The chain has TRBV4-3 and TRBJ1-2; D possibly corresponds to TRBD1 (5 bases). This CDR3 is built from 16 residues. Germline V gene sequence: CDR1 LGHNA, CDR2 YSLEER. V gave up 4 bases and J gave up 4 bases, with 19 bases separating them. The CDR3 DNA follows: TGCGCCAGCAGCCCCGCGACAGACCCCGGGGGCTATGGCTACACCTTC. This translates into CASSPATDPGGYGYTF.

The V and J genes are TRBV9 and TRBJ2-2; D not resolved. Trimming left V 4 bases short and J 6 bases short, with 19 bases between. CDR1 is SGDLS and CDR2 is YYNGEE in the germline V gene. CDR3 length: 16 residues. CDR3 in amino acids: CASSNTGSLWAGELFF. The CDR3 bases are TGTGCCAGCAGCAACACTGGCTCATTATGGGCCGGGGAGCTGTTTTTT. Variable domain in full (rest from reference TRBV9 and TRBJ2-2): DSGVTQTPKHLITATGQRVTLRCSPRSGDLSVYWYQQSLDQGLQFLIQYYNGEERAKGNILERFSAQQFPDLHSELNLSSLELGDSALYFCASSNTGSLWAGELFFGEGSRLTVL.

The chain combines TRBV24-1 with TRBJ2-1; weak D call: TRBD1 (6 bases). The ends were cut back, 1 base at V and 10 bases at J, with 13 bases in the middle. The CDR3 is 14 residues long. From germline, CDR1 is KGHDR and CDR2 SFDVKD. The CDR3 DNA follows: TGTGCCACCAGTGATTTCCCAGGGGTAAGGGAGCAGTTCTTC. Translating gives CATSDFPGVREQFF.

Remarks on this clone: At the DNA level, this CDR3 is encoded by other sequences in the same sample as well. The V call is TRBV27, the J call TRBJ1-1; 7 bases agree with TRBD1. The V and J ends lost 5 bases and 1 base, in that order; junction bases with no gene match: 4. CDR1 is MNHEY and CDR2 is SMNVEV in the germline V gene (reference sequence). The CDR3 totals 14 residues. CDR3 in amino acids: CASSPGTANTEAFF. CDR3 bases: TGTGCCAGCAGTCCAGGGACAGCGAACACTGAAGCTTTCTTT.

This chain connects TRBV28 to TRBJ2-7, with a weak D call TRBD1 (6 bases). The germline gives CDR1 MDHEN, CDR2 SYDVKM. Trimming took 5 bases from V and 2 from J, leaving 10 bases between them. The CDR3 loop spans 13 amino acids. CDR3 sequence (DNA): TGTGCCAGCAGTACCGGACAGACCTACGAGCAGTACTTC. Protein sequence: CASSTGQTYEQYF.

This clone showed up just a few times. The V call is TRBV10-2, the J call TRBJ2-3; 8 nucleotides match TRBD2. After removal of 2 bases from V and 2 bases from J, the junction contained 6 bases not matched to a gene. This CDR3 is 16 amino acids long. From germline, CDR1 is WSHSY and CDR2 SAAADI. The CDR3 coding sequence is TGCGCCAGCAGTGAGACTAGCGGAGAACTCACAGATACGCAGTATTTT. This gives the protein CASSETSGELTDTQYF.

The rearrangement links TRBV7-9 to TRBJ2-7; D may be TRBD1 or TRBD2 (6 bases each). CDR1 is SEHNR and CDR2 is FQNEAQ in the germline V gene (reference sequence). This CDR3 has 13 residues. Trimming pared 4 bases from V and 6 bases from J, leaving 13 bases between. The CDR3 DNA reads TGTGCCAGCAGCTACTCACAGGGAGGCGAGCAGTACTTC. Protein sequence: CASSYSQGGEQYF. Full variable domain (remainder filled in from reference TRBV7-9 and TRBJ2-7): DTGVSQNPRHKITKRGQNVTFRCDPISEHNRLYWYRQTLGQGPEFLTYFQNEAQLEKSRLLSDRFSAERPKGSFSTLEIQRTEQGDSAMYLCASSYSQGGEQYFGPGTRLTVT.

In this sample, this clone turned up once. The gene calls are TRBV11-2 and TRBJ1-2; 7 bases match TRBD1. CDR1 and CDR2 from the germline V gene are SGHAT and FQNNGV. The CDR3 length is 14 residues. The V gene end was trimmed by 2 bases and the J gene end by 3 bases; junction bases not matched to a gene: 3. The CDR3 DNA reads TGTGCCAGCAGCTTATTCCAGGGGGACTATGGCTACACCTTC. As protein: CASSLFQGDYGYTF.

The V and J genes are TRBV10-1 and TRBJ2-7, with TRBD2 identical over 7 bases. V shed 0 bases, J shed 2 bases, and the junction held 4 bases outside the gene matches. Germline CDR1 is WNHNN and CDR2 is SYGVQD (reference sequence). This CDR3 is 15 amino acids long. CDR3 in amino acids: CASSESAGVAYEQYF. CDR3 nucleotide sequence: TGCGCCAGCAGTGAGTCGGCGGGGGTTGCCTACGAGCAGTACTTC.

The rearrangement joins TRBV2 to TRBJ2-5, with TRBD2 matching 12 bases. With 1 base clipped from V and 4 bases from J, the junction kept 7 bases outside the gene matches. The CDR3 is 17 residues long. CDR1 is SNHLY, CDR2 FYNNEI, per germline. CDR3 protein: CASSEDRLAGVGETQYF. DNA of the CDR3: TGTGCCAGCAGTGAAGATCGACTAGCGGGAGTAGGAGAGACCCAGTACTTC.

CDR3 bases: TGCGCCAGCAGTAGGACAGCCTACAATGAGCAGTTCTTC. Protein product: CASSRTAYNEQFF. V gene TRBV4-1 combines with J gene TRBJ2-1; maybe TRBD1 (6 bases). There are 13 residues in the CDR3. CDR1 and CDR2 from the germline V gene are MGHRA and YSYEKL. Trimming took off 6 bases at V and 2 bases at J, with 8 bases between the two ends.

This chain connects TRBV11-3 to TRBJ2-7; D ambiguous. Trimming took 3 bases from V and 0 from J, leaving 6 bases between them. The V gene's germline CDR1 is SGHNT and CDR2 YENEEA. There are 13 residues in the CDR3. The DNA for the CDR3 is TGTGCCAGCAGCTTCAAGGACTCCTACGAGCAGTACTTC. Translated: CASSFKDSYEQYF.

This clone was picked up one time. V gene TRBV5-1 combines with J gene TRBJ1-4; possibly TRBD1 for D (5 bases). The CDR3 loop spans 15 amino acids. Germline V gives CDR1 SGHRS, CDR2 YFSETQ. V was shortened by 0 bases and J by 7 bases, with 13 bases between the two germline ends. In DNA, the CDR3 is TGCGCCAGCAGCTTGGAAGCCGGGGGAGGTGAAAAACTGTTTTTT. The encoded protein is CASSLEAGGGEKLFF.

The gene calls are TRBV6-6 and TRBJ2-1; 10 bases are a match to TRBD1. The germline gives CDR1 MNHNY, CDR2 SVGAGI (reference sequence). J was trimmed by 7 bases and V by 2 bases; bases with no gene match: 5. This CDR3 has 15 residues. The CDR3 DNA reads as TGTGCCAGCAGTTACCACCGGACAGGGGGGAATGAGCAGTTCTTC. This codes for CASSYHRTGGNEQFF.

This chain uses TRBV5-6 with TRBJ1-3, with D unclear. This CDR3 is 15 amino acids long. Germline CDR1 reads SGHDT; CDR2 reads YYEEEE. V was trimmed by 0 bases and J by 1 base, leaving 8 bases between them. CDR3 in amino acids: CASSLGPLSGNTIYF. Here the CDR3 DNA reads TGTGCCAGCAGCTTGGGACCTCTTTCTGGAAACACCATATATTTT.

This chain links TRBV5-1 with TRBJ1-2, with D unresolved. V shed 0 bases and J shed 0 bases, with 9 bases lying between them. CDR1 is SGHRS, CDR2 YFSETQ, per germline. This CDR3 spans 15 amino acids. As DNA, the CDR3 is TGCGCCAGCAGCTTGGCGTCTCTCGCTAACTATGGCTACACCTTC. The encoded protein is CASSLASLANYGYTF.

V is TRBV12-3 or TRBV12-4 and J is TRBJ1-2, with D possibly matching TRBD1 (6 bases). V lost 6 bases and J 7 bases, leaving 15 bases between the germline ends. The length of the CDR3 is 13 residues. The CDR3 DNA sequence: TGTGCCAGCAGGGAGGGGGGGTACCGTGGCTACACCTTC. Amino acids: CASREGGYRGYTF.